This T cell receptor (beta chain) was obtained from a study of CD8 T cells in Susac syndrome. With regard to this clonotype: Its antigen is as yet unknown.

Reverse transcription used roughly 0.45 to 1 ug RNA and random hexamers. The TCR beta CDR3 was amplified by immunoSEQ multiplex PCR across 54 Vbeta, 13 Jbeta. TCRdb re-derived calls from the immunoSEQ multiplex PCR reads in MiXCR, one entry per CDR3 protein. The sample has roughly 150,000 distinct CDR3 sequences; roughly 94% are singletons. The study's findings and limits: It was in TEMRA cells and active patients that Susac CD8+ clonal expansion peaked.

The TCR was taken from a human donor with Susac syndrome. The specimen was CD8+ T cells from PBMCs.

In nucleotides, the CDR3 is TGCGCCAGCAGCCAAGAGAAGTCGGGGAACACTGAAGCTTTCTTT. Residues: CASSQEKSGNTEAFF. The chain joins TRBV4-1 to TRBJ1-1; D remains unclear. V lost 0 bases, J lost 1 base, and 9 bases lay in between. The V gene's germline CDR1 is MGHRA and CDR2 YSYEKL. The CDR3 is 15 residues long.